Listed below are T cell receptor beta chains from one sample, sequenced in a study of PD-1 blockade in classical Hodgkin lymphoma. Produced via immunoSEQ multiplex PCR; TCRdb's table is partial and in-frame only. The sample lists 25,000 to 30,000 clones; 78% were seen once. Sequencing was performed on peripheral blood mononuclear cells (PBMCs), taken before the second cycle of nivolumab. The receptors come from a human donor with classical Hodgkin lymphoma. The CDR3 runs from the conserved cysteine through the conserved F or W. Fields, in order: D gene, V gene, clone size, J gene, CDR3 protein, CDR3 DNA. D genes are given only for firm matches. The listing skips clone size in some rows; elsewhere it reads once, few, many or a size class.

D: TRBD2
V: TRBV13
size: .
J: TRBJ2-7
CDR3: CASSLVGGSGDGHEQYF
DNA: TGTGCCAGCAGCTTAGTAGGAGGGAGCGGGGACGGTCATGAGCAGTACTTC

D: TRBD1
V: TRBV7-9
size: few
J: TRBJ1-5
CDR3: CASSGTGDQPQHF
DNA: TGTGCCAGCAGCGGAACAGGGGATCAGCCCCAGCATTTT

D: TRBD2
V: TRBV28
size: .
J: TRBJ2-1
CDR3: CASGSTSGGSSSYNEQFF
DNA: TGTGCCAGCGGATCGACTAGCGGGGGGTCCAGCTCCTACAATGAGCAGTTCTTC

D: TRBD1
V: TRBV4-1
size: few
J: TRBJ2-3
CDR3: CASSQGSGQGYTDTQYF
DNA: TGCGCCAGCAGCCAAGGGTCGGGACAGGGGTACACAGATACGCAGTATTTT

D: .
V: TRBV2
size: few
J: TRBJ1-5
CDR3: CASSERRGNSQPQHF
DNA: TGTGCCAGCAGTGAACGTAGGGGGAATAGTCAGCCCCAGCATTTT

D: .
V: TRBV18
size: once
J: TRBJ2-1
CDR3: CASSPRYNEQFF
DNA: TGTGCCAGCTCTCCAAGGTACAATGAGCAGTTCTTC

D: .
V: TRBV7-2
size: .
J: TRBJ1-1
CDR3: CASRHEGPRDTEAFF
DNA: TGTGCCAGCAGGCATGAGGGGCCACGAGACACTGAAGCTTTCTTT

D: TRBD1
V: TRBV7-9
size: .
J: TRBJ1-4
CDR3: CASSSMGQRNEKLFF
DNA: TGTGCCAGCAGCTCTATGGGACAGAGGAATGAAAAACTGTTTTTT

D: TRBD1
V: TRBV2
size: .
J: TRBJ2-1
CDR3: CASSLDRGAFF
DNA: TGTGCCAGCAGTCTCGACAGGGGGGCGTTCTTC

D: .
V: TRBV28
size: medium-sized
J: TRBJ1-2
CDR3: CASSLTPSYGYTF
DNA: TGTGCCAGCAGTTTAACACCATCCTATGGCTACACCTTC

D: TRBD1
V: TRBV27
size: .
J: TRBJ2-7
CDR3: CASRRDRVGTYEQYF
DNA: TGTGCCAGCAGAAGGGACAGGGTAGGGACCTACGAGCAGTACTTC

D: .
V: TRBV7-2
size: .
J: TRBJ2-2
CDR3: CASSPSYTGELFF
DNA: TGTGCCAGCAGCCCATCTTACACCGGGGAGCTGTTTTTT

D: .
V: TRBV10-3
size: few
J: TRBJ2-6
CDR3: CAISESRQGGRRSGANVLTF
DNA: TGTGCCATCAGTGAGTCTAGGCAGGGGGGACGCCGATCTGGGGCCAACGTCCTGACTTTC

D: .
V: TRBV7-2
size: .
J: TRBJ2-7
CDR3: CATLGGGFYEQYF
DNA: TGTGCCACCCTAGGTGGGGGATTCTACGAGCAGTACTTC

D: TRBD1
V: TRBV5-6
size: .
J: TRBJ1-2
CDR3: CASSQTGPGYTF
DNA: TGTGCCAGCAGCCAGACAGGGCCTGGCTACACCTTC

D: .
V: TRBV6-5
size: .
J: TRBJ2-5
CDR3: CASSYSEFYAETQYF
DNA: TGTGCCAGCAGTTACTCAGAGTTCTATGCCGAGACCCAGTACTTC

D: TRBD1
V: TRBV4-1
size: .
J: TRBJ1-1
CDR3: CASSQSWTGDGTEAFF
DNA: TGCGCCAGCAGCCAAAGTTGGACAGGGGATGGCACTGAAGCTTTCTTT

D: TRBD2
V: TRBV5-1
size: .
J: TRBJ2-1
CDR3: CASSLDASGSSYNEQFF
DNA: TGCGCCAGCAGCTTGGATGCTAGCGGGAGCTCCTACAATGAGCAGTTCTTC

D: .
V: TRBV19
size: .
J: TRBJ1-1
CDR3: CASSLYRDTEAFF
DNA: TGTGCCAGTAGTCTGTACAGGGACACTGAAGCTTTCTTT

D: .
V: TRBV11-3
size: .
J: TRBJ1-1
CDR3: CASSTSIIGNTEAFF
DNA: TGTGCCAGCAGCACCAGTATCATAGGGAACACTGAAGCTTTCTTT

D: .
V: TRBV28
size: .
J: TRBJ1-6
CDR3: CASSGWARSSYNSPLHF
DNA: TGTGCCAGCAGTGGGTGGGCCCGCAGCTCCTATAATTCACCCCTCCACTTT

D: .
V: TRBV5-1
size: .
J: TRBJ2-5
CDR3: CASSFWGGEETQYF
DNA: TGCGCCAGCAGCTTTTGGGGCGGGGAAGAGACCCAGTACTTC

D: TRBD1
V: TRBV10-3
size: .
J: TRBJ1-1
CDR3: CAISGDRGTEAFF
DNA: TGTGCCATCAGTGGGGACAGGGGTACTGAAGCTTTCTTT

D: .
V: TRBV6-5
size: .
J: TRBJ2-2
CDR3: CASSYLGTGELFF
DNA: TGTGCCAGCAGTTACTTGGGCACCGGGGAGCTGTTTTTT

D: .
V: TRBV9
size: .
J: TRBJ1-1
CDR3: CASSVAAEMNTEAFF
DNA: TGTGCCAGCAGCGTAGCGGCGGAGATGAACACTGAAGCTTTCTTT

D: .
V: TRBV4-3
size: .
J: TRBJ1-2
CDR3: CASSRDNTNYGYTF
DNA: TGCGCCAGCAGCCGGGACAACACTAACTATGGCTACACCTTC

D: .
V: TRBV28
size: .
J: TRBJ1-1
CDR3: CASYFGGTEAFF
DNA: TGTGCCAGCTACTTCGGGGGCACTGAAGCTTTCTTT

D: .
V: TRBV7-6
size: .
J: TRBJ2-7
CDR3: CASSLAAGGSGEQYF
DNA: TGTGCCAGCAGCTTAGCGGCGGGCGGCAGTGGGGAGCAGTACTTC

D: TRBD1
V: TRBV27
size: .
J: TRBJ2-7
CDR3: CASTPATGTGPYEQYF
DNA: TGTGCCAGCACCCCTGCTACCGGGACAGGGCCCTACGAGCAGTACTTC

D: .
V: TRBV6-5
size: .
J: TRBJ2-2
CDR3: CASTRKAGGELFF
DNA: TGTGCCAGCACAAGGAAGGCGGGCGGGGAGCTGTTTTTT

D: .
V: TRBV5-5
size: .
J: TRBJ1-1
CDR3: CASSQTPNTEAFF
DNA: TGTGCCAGCAGCCAGACACCGAACACTGAAGCTTTCTTT

D: .
V: TRBV7-2
size: .
J: TRBJ2-6
CDR3: CASSLWGTGANVLTF
DNA: TGTGCCAGCAGCTTATGGGGGACTGGGGCCAACGTCCTGACTTTC

D: .
V: TRBV2
size: .
J: TRBJ1-1
CDR3: CAGTLARGTEAFF
DNA: TGTGCCGGCACCCTTGCGCGCGGCACTGAAGCTTTCTTT

D: .
V: TRBV6-1
size: .
J: TRBJ1-6
CDR3: CASSDGDWYYNSPLHF
DNA: TGTGCCAGCAGTGACGGGGACTGGTACTATAATTCACCCCTCCACTTT

D: .
V: TRBV10-3
size: .
J: TRBJ2-3
CDR3: CAISESGTGTDTQYF
DNA: TGTGCCATCAGTGAGTCAGGCACGGGCACAGATACGCAGTATTTT

D: .
V: TRBV2
size: .
J: TRBJ1-5
CDR3: CASTSRNQPQHF
DNA: TGTGCCAGCACGTCCCGGAATCAGCCCCAGCATTTT

D: .
V: TRBV6-5
size: .
J: TRBJ1-6
CDR3: CASSYSRKHYNSPLHF
DNA: TGTGCCAGCAGTTACTCGAGAAAGCATTATAATTCACCCCTCCACTTT

D: .
V: TRBV25-1
size: .
J: TRBJ2-3
CDR3: CASRGSSGTDTQYF
DNA: TGTGCCAGCAGGGGGTCTAGCGGCACAGATACGCAGTATTTT

D: TRBD1
V: TRBV7-8
size: .
J: TRBJ1-2
CDR3: CASKRSGTGVAGSYTF
DNA: TGTGCCAGCAAAAGATCCGGGACAGGGGTCGCTGGAAGCTACACCTTC

D: TRBD1
V: TRBV6-5
size: .
J: TRBJ1-2
CDR3: CASSYFGQGADGYTF
DNA: TGTGCCAGCAGTTACTTCGGACAGGGGGCTGATGGCTACACCTTC